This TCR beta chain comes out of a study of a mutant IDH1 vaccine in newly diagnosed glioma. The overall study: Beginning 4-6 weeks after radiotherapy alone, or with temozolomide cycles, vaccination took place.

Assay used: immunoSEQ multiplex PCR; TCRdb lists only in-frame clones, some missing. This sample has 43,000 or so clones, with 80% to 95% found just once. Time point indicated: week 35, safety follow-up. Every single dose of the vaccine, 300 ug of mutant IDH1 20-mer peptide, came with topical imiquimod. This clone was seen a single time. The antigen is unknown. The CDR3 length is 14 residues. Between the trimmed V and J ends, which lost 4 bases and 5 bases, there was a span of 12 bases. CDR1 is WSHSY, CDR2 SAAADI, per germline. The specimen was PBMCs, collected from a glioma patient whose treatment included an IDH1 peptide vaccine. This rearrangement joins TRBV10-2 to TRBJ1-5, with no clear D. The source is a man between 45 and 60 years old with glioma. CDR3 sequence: CASSVVRADQPQHF. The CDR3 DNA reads TGCGCCAGCAGTGTCGTGCGGGCGGATCAGCCCCAGCATTTT.